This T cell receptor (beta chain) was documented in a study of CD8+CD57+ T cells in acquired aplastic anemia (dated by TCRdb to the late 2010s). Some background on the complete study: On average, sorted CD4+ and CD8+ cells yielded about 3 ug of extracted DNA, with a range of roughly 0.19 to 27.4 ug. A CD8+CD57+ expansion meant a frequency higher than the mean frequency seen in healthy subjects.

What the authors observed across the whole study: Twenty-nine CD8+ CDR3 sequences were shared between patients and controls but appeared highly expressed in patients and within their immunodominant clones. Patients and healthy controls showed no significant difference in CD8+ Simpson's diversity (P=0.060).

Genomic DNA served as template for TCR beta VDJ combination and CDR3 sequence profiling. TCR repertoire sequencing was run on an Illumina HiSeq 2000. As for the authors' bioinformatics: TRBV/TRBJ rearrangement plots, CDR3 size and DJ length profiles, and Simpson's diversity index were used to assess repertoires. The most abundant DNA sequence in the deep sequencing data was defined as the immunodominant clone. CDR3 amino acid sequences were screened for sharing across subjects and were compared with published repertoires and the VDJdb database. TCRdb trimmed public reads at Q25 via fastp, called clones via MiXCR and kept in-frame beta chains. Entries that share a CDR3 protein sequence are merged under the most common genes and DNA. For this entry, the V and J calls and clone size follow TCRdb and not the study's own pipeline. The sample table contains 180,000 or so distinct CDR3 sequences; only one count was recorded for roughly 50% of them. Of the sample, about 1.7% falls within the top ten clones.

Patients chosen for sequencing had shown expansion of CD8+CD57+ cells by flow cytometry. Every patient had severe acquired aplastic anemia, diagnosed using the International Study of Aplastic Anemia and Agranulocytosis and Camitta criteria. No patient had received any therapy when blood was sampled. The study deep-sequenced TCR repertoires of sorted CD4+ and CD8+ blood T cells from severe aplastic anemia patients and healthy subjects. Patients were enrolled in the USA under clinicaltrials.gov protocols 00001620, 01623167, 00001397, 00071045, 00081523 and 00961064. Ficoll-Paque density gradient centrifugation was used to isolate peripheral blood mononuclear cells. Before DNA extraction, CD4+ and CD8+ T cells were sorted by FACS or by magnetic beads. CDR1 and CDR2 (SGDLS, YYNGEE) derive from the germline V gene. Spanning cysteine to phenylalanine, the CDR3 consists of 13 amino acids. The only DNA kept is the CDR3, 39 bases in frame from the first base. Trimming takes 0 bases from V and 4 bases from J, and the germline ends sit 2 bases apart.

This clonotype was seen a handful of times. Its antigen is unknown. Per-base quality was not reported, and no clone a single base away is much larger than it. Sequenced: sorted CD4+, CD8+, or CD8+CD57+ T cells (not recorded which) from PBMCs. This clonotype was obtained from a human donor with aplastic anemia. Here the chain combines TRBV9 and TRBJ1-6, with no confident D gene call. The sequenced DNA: TGTGCCAGCAGCGTAGTGTATAATTCACCCCTCCACTTT. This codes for CASSVVYNSPLHF.